This TCR beta chain was found in a study of shared clonotypes between healthy human individuals. CDR3 length equals 13 residues. V lost 6 bases and J lost 7, with 15 bases in between. Germline lookup yields CDR1 MGHRA and CDR2 YSYEKL. About this clone: Its cognate antigen is unknown.

The assay was run at deep level. Profiled with immunoSEQ multiplex PCR; TCRdb holds only in-frame clones, not every one. The data show more than 2 million clones, approximately 94% seen once. Study results and limitations: The sharing of 4% to 5.5% of naive CD4 clonotypes was seen across a handful of donors. Non-shared clonotypes showed lower generation probabilities than clonotypes common to all four donors. Memory subsets generally showed lower estimated richness than naive subsets.

The chain uses TRBV4-1 and TRBJ1-1, with a tentative D call TRBD1 (6 bases). The source material was naive CD4+ T cells sorted from blood. As to subset: CD45RA+ positively selected. The receptor's source is a man aged 18 to 29 in good health. The CDR3 region has the DNA TGCGCCAGCAGTAGACGGACAGATAATGAAGCTTTCTTT. This sequence encodes CASSRRTDNEAFF.